The text below deals with one TCR beta chain. Its specificity is unknown. The source of the sample is a study of cytomegalovirus exposure and HLA in healthy donors. Primers: 60 Vbeta forward and 13 Jbeta reverse. Only in-frame clones appear in the TCRdb table, and some are missing; sequencing was by immunoSEQ multiplex PCR. Among under 300,000 clones, over 70% were seen once, and the ten largest hold around 8.6%. General study points: In a later analysis, across HLA loci, associated TCR counts were highest for DRB1, lowest for HLA-C.

V was clipped by 4 bases and J by 8 bases, with 9 bases between them. Germline lookup yields CDR1 SGHKS and CDR2 YYEKEE (reference sequence). The CDR3 is 12 residues long. The specimen sequenced was PBMCs. The chain employs TRBV5-5 and TRBJ1-4; perhaps TRBD1 as D (6 bases). The sequence was collected from a woman aged 55-70 years in good health and CMV-seropositive. CDR3 amino acids: CASSPQGEKLFF. The CDR3 coding sequence is TGTGCCAGCAGCCCTCAGGGGGAAAAACTGTTTTTT.